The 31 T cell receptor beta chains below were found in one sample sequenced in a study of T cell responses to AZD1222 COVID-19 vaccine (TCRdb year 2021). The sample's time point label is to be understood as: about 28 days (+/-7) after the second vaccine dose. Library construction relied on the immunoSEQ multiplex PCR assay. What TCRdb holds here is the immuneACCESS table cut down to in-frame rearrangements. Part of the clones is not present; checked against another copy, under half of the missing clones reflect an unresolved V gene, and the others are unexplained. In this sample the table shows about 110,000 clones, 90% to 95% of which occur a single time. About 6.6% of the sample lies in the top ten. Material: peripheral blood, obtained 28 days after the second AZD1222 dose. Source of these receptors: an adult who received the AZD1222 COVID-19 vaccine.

The CDR3 region is CASSLLQGYSGNTIYF. The DNA for the CDR3 is TGTGCCAGCAGCCTACTCCAGGGCTACTCTGGAAACACCATATATTTT. The rearrangement links TRBV5-6 to TRBJ1-3; the D gene is possibly TRBD1 (5 bases). The CDR3 length is 16 residues. With 4 bases removed from V and 0 bases from J, the gap between germline ends came to 14 bases. Germline V lookup: CDR1 SGHDT, CDR2 YYEEEE.

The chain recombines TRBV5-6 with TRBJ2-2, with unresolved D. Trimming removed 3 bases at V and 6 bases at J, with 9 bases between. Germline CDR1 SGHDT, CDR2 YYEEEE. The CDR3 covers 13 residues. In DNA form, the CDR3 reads TGTGCCAGCAGCTCAGGTACGCCCGGGGAGCTGTTTTTT. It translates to CASSSGTPGELFF.

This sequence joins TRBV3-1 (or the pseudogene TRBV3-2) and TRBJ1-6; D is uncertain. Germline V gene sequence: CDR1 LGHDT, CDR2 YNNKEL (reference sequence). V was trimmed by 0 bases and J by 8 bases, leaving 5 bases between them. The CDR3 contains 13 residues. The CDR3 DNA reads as TGTGCCAGCAGCCAAGAGGGGTATTCACCCCTCCACTTT. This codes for CASSQEGYSPLHF.

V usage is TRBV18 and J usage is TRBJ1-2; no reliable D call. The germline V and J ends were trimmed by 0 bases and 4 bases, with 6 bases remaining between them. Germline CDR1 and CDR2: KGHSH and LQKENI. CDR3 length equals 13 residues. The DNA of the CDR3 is TGTGCCAGCTCACCACCAAGTTTCTATGGCTACACCTTC. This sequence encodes CASSPPSFYGYTF.

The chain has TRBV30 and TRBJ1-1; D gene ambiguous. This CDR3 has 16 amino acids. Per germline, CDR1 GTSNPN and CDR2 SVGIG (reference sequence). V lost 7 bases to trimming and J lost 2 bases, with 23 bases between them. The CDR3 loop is CASTWGHFLRNTEAFF. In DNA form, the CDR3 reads TGTGCCTCCACCTGGGGTCACTTCTTAAGAAACACTGAAGCTTTCTTT.

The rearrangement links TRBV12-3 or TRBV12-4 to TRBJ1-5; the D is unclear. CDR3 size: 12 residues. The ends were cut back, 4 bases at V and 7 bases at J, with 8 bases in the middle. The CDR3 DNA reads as TGTGCCAGCAGTTGGGCCCCGCAGCCCCAGCATTTT. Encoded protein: CASSWAPQPQHF.

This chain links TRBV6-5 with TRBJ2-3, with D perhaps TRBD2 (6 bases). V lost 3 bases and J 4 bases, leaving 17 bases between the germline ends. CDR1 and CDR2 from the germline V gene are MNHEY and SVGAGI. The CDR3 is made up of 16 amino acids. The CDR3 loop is CASSYMRLGGADTQYF. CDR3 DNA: TGTGCCAGCAGTTATATGCGCTTAGGAGGGGCAGATACGCAGTATTTT.

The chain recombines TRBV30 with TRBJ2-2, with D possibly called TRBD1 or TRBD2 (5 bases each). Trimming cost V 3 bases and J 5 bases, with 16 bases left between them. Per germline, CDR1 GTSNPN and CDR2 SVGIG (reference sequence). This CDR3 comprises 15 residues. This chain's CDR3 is CAWRAGYRGTGELFF. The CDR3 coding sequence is TGTGCCTGGAGGGCAGGGTACCGGGGAACCGGGGAGCTGTTTTTT.

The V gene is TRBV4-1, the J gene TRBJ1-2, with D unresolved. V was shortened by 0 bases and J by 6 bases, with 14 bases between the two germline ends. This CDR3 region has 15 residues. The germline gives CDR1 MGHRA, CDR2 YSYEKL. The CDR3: CASSQDGKGFNGYTF. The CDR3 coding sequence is TGCGCCAGCAGCCAAGATGGCAAGGGATTTAATGGCTACACCTTC.

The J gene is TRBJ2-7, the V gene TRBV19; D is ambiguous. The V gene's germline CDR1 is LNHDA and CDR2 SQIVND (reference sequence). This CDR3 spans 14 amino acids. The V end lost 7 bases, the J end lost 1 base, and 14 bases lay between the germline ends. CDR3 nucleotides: TGTGCCAGTAAGATCTCGGCCGAGTCCTACGAGCAGTACTTC. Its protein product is CASKISAESYEQYF.

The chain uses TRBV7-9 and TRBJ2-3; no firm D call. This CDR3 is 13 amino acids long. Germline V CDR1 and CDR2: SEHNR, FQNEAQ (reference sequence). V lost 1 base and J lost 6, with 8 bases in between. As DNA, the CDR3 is TGTGCCAGCAGCTTAGGGTTGGTTGATACGCAGTATTTT. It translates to CASSLGLVDTQYF.

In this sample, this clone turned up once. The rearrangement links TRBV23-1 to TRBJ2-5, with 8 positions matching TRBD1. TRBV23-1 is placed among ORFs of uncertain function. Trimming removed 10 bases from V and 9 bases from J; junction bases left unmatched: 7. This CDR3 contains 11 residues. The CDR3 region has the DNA TGCGCCACCCGGACAGGGAAGGCCCAGTACTTC. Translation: CATRTGKAQYF.

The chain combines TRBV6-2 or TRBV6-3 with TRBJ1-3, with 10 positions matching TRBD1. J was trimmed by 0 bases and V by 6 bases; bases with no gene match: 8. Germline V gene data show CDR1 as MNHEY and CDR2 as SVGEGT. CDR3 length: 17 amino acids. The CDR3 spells CASSLGQGRSSGNTIYF. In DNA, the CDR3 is TGTGCCAGCAGCCTGGGACAGGGGCGAAGCTCTGGAAACACCATATATTTT.

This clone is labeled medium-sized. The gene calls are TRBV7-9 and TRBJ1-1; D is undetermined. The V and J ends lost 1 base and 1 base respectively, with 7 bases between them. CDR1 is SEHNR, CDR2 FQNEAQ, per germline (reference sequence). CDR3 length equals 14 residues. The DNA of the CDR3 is TGTGCCAGCAGCTTAGTGTTTGAGAACACTGAAGCTTTCTTT. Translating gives CASSLVFENTEAFF.

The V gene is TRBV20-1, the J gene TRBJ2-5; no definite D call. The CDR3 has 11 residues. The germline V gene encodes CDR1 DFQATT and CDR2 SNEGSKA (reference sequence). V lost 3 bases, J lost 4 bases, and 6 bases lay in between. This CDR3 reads CSASQAETQYF. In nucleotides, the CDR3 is TGCAGTGCTAGTCAGGCAGAGACCCAGTACTTC.

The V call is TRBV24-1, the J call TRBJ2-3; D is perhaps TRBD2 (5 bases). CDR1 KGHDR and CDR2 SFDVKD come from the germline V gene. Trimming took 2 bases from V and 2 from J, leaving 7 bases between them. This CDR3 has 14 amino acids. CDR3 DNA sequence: TGTGCCACCAGTGATTGGGGAGCCACAGATACGCAGTATTTT. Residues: CATSDWGATDTQYF.

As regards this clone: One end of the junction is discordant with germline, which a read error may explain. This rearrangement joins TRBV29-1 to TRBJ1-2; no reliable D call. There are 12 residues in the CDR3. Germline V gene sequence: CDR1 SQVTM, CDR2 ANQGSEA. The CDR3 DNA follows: TGCAGCGTAGAAGTTGGCTTCTCTGGCTACACCTTC. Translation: CSVEVGFSGYTF. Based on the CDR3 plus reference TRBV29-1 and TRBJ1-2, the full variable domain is SAVISQKPSRDICQRGTSLTIQCQVDSQVTMMFWYRQQPGQSLTLIATANQGSEATYESGFVIDKFPISRPNLTFSTLTVSNMSPEDSSIYLCSVEVGFSGYTFGSGTRLTVV.

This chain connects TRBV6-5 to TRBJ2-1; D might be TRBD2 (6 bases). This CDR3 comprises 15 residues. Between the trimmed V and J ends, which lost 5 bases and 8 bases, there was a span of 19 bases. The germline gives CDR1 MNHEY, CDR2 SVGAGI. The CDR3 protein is CASSRSGLSLDEQFF. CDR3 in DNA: TGTGCCAGCAGTCGAAGCGGGCTCAGTCTGGATGAGCAGTTCTTC.

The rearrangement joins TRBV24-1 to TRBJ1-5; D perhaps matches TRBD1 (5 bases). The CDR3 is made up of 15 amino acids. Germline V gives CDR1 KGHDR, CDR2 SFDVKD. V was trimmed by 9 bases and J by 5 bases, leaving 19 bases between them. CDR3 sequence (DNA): TGTGCCACCGGTAGAGTCCAATTGGGGGATCAGCCCCAGCATTTT. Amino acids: CATGRVQLGDQPQHF.

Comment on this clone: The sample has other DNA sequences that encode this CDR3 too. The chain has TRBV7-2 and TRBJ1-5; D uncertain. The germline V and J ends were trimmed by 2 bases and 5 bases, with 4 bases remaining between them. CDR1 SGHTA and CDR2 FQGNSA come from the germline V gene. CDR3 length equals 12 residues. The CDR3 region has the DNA TGTGCCAGCAGCTTACCGTATCAGCCCCAGCATTTT. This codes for CASSLPYQPQHF.

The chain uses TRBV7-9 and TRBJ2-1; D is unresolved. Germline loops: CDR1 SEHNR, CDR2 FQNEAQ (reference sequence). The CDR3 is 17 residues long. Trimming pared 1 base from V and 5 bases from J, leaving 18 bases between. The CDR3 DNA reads TGTGCCAGCAGCTTAGGTCATCGGACCCTCGCCCACAATGAGCAGTTCTTC. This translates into CASSLGHRTLAHNEQFF.

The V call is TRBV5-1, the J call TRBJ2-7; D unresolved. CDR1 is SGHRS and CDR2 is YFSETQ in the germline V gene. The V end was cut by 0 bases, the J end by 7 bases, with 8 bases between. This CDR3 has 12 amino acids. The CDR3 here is CASSLEGWEQYF. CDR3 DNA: TGCGCCAGCAGCTTGGAGGGTTGGGAGCAGTACTTC.

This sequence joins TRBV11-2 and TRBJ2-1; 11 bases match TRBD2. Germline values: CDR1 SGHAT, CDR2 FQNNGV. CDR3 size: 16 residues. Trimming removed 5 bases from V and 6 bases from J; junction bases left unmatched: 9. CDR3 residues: CASSTRPGTSGNEQFF. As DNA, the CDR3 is TGTGCCAGCAGCACCCGCCCCGGGACTAGCGGCAATGAGCAGTTCTTC.

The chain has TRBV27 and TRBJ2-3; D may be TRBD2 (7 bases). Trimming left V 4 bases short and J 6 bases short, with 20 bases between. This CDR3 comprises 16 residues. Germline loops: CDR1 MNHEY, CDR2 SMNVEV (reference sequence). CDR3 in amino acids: CASSWGASGEGDTQYF. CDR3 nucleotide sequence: TGTGCCAGCAGTTGGGGGGCTAGCGGAGAGGGGGATACGCAGTATTTT.

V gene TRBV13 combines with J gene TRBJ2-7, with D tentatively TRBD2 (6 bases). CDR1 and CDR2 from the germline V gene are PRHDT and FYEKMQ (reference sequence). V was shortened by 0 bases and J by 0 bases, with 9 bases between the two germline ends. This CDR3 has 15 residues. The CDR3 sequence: CASSLGGGTSYEQYF. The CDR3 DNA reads TGTGCCAGCAGCTTAGGTGGCGGGACCTCCTACGAGCAGTACTTC.

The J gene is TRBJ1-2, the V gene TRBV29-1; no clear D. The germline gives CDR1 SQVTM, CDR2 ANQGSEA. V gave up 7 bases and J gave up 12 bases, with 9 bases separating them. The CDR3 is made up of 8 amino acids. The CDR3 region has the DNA TGCAGCGCCAACAGTGACACCTTC. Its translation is CSANSDTF.

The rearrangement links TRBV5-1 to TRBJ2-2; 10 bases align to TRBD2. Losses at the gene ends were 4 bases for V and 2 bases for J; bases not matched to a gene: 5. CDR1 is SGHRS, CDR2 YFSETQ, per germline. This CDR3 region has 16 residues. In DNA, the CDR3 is TGCGCCAGCAGCGAGGGGACTAGCGTTAACACCGGGGAGCTGTTTTTT. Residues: CASSEGTSVNTGELFF.

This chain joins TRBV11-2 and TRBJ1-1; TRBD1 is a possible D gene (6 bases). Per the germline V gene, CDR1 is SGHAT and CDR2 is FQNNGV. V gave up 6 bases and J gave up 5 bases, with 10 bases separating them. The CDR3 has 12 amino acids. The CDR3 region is CASRTGNTEAFF. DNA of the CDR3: TGTGCCAGCAGAACAGGGAATACTGAAGCTTTCTTT. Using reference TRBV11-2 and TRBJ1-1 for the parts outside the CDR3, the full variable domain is EAGVAQSPRYKIIEKRQSVAFWCNPISGHATLYWYQQILGQGPKLLIQFQNNGVVDDSQLPKDRFSAERLKGVDSTLKIQPAKLEDSAVYLCASRTGNTEAFFGQGTRLTVV.

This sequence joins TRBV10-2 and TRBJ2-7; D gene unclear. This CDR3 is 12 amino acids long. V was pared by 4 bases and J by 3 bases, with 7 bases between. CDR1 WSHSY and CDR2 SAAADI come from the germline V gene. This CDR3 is CASSVGDYEQYF. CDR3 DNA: TGCGCCAGCAGTGTCGGAGACTACGAGCAGTACTTC.

The CDR3 nucleotides are TGCGCCACTTTGGGGGTATATAGCAATCAGCCCCAGCATTTT. Its protein product is CATLGVYSNQPQHF. The chain combines TRBV5-1 with TRBJ1-5, with D possibly being TRBD1 (5 bases). The germline V gene encodes CDR1 SGHRS and CDR2 YFSETQ. V lost 9 bases and J 0 bases, leaving 13 bases between the germline ends. CDR3 length: 14 amino acids.

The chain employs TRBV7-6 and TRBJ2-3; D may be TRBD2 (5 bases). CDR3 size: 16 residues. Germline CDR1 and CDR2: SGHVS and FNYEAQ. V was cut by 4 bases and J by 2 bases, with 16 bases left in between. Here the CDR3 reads CASSSAGADFTDTQYF. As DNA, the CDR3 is TGTGCCAGCAGCTCCGCTGGAGCGGACTTCACAGATACGCAGTATTTT.